In its sample, the clone carrying this T cell receptor (beta chain) was seen many times. Its antigen remains unknown. The sample originates from a study of identical twins. Germline CDR1 and CDR2: SEHNR and FQNEAQ (reference sequence). V lost 5 bases to trimming and J lost 2 bases, with 12 bases between them. The CDR3 runs 14 residues. TCRdb recomputed calls from the 5' RACE reads with MiXCR, one row per CDR3 protein. The repertoire holds about 250,000 distinct CDR3 sequences, about 8.9% seen once, with roughly 3.1% in the top ten. Study-wide results and caveats: Among out-of-frame alpha sequences shared by twins, low generation probability occurred in excess.

This same sample was also taken into another study, of yellow fever vaccine responses in identical twins.

Sequenced material: CD8+ T cells sorted from blood. This chain links TRBV7-9 with TRBJ2-5, with unresolved D. The clonotype comes from a woman aged 18-35 years in good health. The CDR3 loop reads CASSLSGSQETQYF. CDR3 in DNA: TGTGCCAGCAGCCTCTCCGGCAGTCAAGAGACCCAGTACTTC.